This TCR beta chain was documented in a study of T cell responses to AZD1222 COVID-19 vaccine (dated by TCRdb to the early 2020s). In terms of the full investigation: AZD1222 recipients whose second dose came at about 4 weeks and those whose second dose came at about 12 weeks were combined into one group, since spike-specific TCR depth and breadth did not differ between the two schedules. TCR sequencing covered 230 or so trial participants: 200 to 210 given two doses of AZD1222 and approximately 26 given two doses of MenACWY control vaccine. Enrollment into the trials was organized by age into subgroups of 18-55, 56-69 and 70-plus years, and those subgroups contained approximately 150, 30 and 60 TCR-sequenced participants, respectively.

Sample time point, as interpreted from the label and publication: baseline before first vaccination. Vaccinee samples came from UK trials COV001 and COV002, including a single-blind randomized controlled phase 2/3 trial of AZD1222 (ChAdOx1 nCoV-19) in healthy adults. Trial participant PBMC samples were collected at day 0 and day 28 after the second dose for TCRbeta chain sequencing. Study-wide conclusions, independent of this receptor: In the small 56-69-year group, the increase in depth fell short of significance, most likely because of low power. Conclusions about previously exposed vaccinees are limited, since just five or six AZD1222 recipients were seropositive for SARS-CoV-2 at baseline. After two AZD1222 doses, both the breadth and the depth of spike-specific TCRs were significantly higher than at day 0 and than in MenACWY recipients. Because no day 14 peak-response samples were available, repertoires were characterized only after the peak T cell response. Most participants were white British and females outnumbered males, and the authors suggested that clonal diversity may have been underestimated. Vaccine-associated CD4 TCRs spanned the whole spike protein, with dominant responses in regions 160-218 and 743-854. Reportedly, close to half of the unique spike-specific TCRs recognized epitopes lying outside the regions that are mutated in the B.1.351 and B.1.1.7 variants.

About this clone itself: The target of this receptor is not known. No much larger clone is present one base from it, and per-base qualities are unavailable.

The CDR3 regions of human TCRbeta chains were analyzed by immunosequencing. Processing in the source paper ran as follows. Repertoire TCRs were checked for matches against a reference library of SARS-CoV-2-specific TCRs that had been generated using the MIRA antigen-specificity platform. Breadth was defined as the fraction of unique TCRs that were SARS-CoV-2-associated, and depth was defined as the fraction of total T cells that were SARS-CoV-2-associated. Each spike-specific TCR was assigned to its reactive spike region and to a CD4 or CD8 class using the MIRA data. Log10-transformed breadth and depth values were compared by one-way ANOVA with Sidak's multiple comparisons tests. The immuneACCESS repertoire file appears here via TCRdb, limited to in-frame rearrangements. These files lack a portion of the clones; in checked studies, under half of the deficit traces to unresolved V genes, and the cause of the others is not known. V and J calls and clone size are copied from that table; D and trimming were computed from the DNA. For this sample there are some 50,000 clones; about 86% appear just once. The ten top clones hold over 15% of the sample.

The germline V gene encodes CDR1 SEHNR and CDR2 FQNEAQ (reference sequence). Its CDR3 holds 14 amino acids, cysteine through phenylalanine. Only CDR3 DNA is held: 42 bases, read in frame from base 1. V and J are trimmed by 5 bases and 11 bases, and the gene matches miss 14 bases of the junction. The sequencing here drew on peripheral blood, taken on day 0 of AZD1222 vaccination. The receptor comes from an adult in good health. Rearrangement joined TRBV7-9 to TRBJ1-1, with 7 bases in between that match TRBD1. Here is the DNA: TGTGCCAGCAGCGTCCAAGGGGGCGCGGTACGCGCTTTCTTT. Translated, it gives CASSVQGGAVRAFF.